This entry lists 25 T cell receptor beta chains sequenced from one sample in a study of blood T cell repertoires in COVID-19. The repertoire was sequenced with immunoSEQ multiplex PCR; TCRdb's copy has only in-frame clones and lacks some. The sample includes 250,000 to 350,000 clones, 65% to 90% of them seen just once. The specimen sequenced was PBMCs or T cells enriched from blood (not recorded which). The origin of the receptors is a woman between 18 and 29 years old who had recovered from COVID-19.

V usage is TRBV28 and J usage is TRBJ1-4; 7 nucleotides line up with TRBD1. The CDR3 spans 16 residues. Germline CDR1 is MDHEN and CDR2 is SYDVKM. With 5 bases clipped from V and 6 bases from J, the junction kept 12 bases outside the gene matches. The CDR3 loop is CASSPLGRGQYEKLFF. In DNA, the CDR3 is TGTGCCAGCAGTCCCTTGGGTAGGGGACAGTATGAAAAACTGTTTTTT.

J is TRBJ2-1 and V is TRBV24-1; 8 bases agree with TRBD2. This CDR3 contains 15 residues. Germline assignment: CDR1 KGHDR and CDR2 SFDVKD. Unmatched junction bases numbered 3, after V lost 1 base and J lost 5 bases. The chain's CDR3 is CATSDFQRGNNEQFF. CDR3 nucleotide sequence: TGTGCCACCAGTGATTTCCAGCGGGGGAACAATGAGCAGTTCTTC.

The DNA of the CDR3 is TGTGCCAGTAAGTCAGGTGGTAATTCTTTGAACACTGAAGCTTTCTTT. Translated, it gives CASKSGGNSLNTEAFF. J is TRBJ1-1 and V is TRBV19; D remains unclear. V lost 7 bases to trimming and J lost 0 bases, with 18 bases between them. This CDR3 is 16 amino acids long. The germline V gene has CDR1 LNHDA and CDR2 SQIVND (reference sequence).

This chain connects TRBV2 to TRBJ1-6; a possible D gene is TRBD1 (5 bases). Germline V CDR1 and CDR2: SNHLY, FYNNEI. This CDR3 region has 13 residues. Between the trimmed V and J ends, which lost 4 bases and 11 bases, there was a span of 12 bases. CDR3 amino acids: CASSVGLIPPLHF. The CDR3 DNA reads TGTGCCAGCAGTGTGGGGCTAATTCCACCCCTCCACTTT.

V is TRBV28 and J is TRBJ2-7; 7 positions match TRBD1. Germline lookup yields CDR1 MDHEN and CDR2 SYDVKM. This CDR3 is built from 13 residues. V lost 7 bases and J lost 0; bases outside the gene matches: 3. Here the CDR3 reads CASTGDSSYEQYF. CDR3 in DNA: TGTGCCAGCACTGGGGACAGCTCCTACGAGCAGTACTTC.

This chain's CDR3 is CASSVGSDRKPAPGNTIYF. DNA for the CDR3: TGTGCCAGCAGCGTAGGATCCGACAGGAAGCCCGCTCCTGGAAACACCATATATTTT. The chain recombines TRBV9 with TRBJ1-3, with D possibly TRBD1 on 6 matching bases. Germline assignment: CDR1 SGDLS and CDR2 YYNGEE. The CDR3 runs to 19 residues. V lost 0 bases and J lost 2, with 21 bases in between.

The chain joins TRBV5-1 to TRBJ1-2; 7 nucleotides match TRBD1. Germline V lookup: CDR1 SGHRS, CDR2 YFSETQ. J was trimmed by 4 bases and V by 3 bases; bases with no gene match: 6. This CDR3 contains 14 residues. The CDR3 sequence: CASSSTGSPYGYTF. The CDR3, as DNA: TGCGCCAGCAGCTCGACAGGGAGTCCCTATGGCTACACCTTC.

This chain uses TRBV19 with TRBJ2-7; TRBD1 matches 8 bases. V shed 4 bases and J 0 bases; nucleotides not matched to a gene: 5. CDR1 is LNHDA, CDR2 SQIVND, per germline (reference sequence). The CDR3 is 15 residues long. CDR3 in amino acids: CASSTTGTGSYEQYF. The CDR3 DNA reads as TGTGCCAGTAGTACAACCGGGACAGGCTCCTACGAGCAGTACTTC.

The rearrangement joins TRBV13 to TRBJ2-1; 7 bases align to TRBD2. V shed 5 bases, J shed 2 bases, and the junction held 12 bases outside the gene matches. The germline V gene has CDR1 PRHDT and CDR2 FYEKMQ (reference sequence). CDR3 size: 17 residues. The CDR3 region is CASSDRAGGFTYNEQFF. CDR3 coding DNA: TGTGCCAGCAGCGATCGCGCCGGGGGGTTCACCTACAATGAGCAGTTCTTC.

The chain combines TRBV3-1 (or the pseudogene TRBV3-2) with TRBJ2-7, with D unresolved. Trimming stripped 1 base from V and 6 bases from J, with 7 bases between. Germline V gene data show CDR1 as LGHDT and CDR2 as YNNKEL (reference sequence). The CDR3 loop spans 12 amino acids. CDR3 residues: CASSQGESEQYF. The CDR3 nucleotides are TGTGCCAGCAGCCAAGGCGAAAGCGAGCAGTACTTC.

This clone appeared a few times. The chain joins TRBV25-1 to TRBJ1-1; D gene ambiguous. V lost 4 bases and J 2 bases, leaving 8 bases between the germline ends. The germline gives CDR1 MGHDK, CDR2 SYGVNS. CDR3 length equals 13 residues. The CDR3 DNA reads TGTGCCAGCAGTGTGGCCGTAAACACTGAAGCTTTCTTT. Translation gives CASSVAVNTEAFF. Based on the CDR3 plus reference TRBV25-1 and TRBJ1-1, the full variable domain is EADIYQTPRYLVIGTGKKITLECSQTMGHDKMYWYQQDPGMELHLIHYSYGVNSTEKGDLSSESTVSRIRTEHFPLTLESARPSHTSQYLCASSVAVNTEAFFGQGTRLTVV.

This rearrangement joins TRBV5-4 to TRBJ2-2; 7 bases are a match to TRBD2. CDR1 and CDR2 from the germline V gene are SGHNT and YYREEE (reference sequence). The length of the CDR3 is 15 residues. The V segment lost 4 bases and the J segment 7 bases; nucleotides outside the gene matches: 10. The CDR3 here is CASSPWIGGGGELFF. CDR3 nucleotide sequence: TGTGCCAGCAGCCCGTGGATTGGGGGGGGCGGGGAGCTGTTTTTT. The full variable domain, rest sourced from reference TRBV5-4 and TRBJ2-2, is ETGVTQSPTHLIKTRGQQVTLRCSSQSGHNTVSWYQQALGQGPQFIFQYYREEENGRGNFPPRFSGLQFPNYSSELNVNALELDDSALYLCASSPWIGGGGELFFGEGSRLTVL.

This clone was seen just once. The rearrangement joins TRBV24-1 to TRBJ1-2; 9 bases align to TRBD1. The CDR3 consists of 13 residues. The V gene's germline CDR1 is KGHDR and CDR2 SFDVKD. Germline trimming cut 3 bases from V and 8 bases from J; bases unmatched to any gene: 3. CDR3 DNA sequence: TGTGCCACCAGTGATGGGACAGGGAGAGGCTACACCTTC. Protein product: CATSDGTGRGYTF.

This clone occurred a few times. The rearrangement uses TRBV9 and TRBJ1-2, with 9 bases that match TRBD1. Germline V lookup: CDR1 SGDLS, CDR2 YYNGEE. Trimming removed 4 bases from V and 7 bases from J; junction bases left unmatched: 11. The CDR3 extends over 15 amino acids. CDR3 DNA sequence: TGTGCCAGCAGCTCTCGCGGGACAGGGCTTGCTGGCTACACCTTC. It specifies CASSSRGTGLAGYTF.

CDR3 loop: CASSPTTGTGANVLTF. The CDR3 DNA reads TGTGCCAGCAGCCCGACAACAGGGACTGGGGCCAACGTCCTGACTTTC. The chain uses TRBV7-2 and TRBJ2-6; D may be TRBD1 (6 bases). Germline loops: CDR1 SGHTA, CDR2 FQGNSA. The CDR3 has 16 amino acids. Trimming stripped 5 bases from V and 2 bases from J, with 13 bases between.

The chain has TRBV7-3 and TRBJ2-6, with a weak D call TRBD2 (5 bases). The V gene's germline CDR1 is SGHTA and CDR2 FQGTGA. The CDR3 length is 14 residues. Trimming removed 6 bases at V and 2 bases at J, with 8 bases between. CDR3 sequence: CASRSGTGANVLTF. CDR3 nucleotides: TGTGCCAGCAGGTCGGGGACTGGGGCCAACGTCCTGACTTTC.

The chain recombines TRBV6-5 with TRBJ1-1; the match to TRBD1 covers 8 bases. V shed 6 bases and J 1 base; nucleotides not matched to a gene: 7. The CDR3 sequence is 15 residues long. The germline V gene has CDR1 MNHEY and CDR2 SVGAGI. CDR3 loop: CASRGTGTANTEAFF. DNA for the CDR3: TGTGCCAGCAGGGGGACAGGCACGGCGAACACTGAAGCTTTCTTT.

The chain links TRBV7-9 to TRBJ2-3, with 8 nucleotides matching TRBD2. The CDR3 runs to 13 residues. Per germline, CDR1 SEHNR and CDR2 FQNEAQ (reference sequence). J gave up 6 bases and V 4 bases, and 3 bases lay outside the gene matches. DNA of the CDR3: TGTGCCAGCAGCTCAGCGGGGGCGGATACGCAGTATTTT. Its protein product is CASSSAGADTQYF.

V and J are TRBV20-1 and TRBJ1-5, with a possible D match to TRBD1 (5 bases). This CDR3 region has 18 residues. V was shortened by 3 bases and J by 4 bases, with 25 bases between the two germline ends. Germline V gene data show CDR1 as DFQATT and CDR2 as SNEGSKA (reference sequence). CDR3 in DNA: TGCAGTGCTAGTTTGAAGGGTCTAGGACTACAGGAAAATCAGCCCCAGCATTTT. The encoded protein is CSASLKGLGLQENQPQHF.

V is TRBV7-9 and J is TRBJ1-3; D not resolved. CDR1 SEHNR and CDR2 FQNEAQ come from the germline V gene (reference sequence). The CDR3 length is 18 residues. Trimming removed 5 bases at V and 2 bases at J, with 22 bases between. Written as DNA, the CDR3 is TGTGCCAGCAGCCCTCCCTACGGTGGGCAAATAGCTGGAAACACCATATATTTT. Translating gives CASSPPYGGQIAGNTIYF.

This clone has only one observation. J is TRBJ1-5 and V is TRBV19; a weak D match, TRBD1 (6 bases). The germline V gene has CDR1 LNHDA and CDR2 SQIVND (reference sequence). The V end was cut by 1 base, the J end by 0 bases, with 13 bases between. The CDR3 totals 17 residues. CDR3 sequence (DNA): TGTGCCAGTAGTATAGTCGGGCAGGGGCATAGCAATCAGCCCCAGCATTTT. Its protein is CASSIVGQGHSNQPQHF. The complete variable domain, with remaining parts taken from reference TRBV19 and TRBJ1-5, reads DGGITQSPKYLFRKEGQNVTLSCEQNLNHDAMYWYRQDPGQGLRLIYYSQIVNDFQKGDIAEGYSVSREKKESFPLTVTSAQKNPTAFYLCASSIVGQGHSNQPQHFGDGTRLSIL.

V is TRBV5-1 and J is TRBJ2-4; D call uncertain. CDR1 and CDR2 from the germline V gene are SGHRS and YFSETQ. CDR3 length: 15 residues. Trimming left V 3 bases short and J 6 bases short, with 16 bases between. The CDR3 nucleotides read TGCGCCAGCAGCTCCCGAGGTGCGGTAGGAAACATTCAGTACTTC. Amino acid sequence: CASSSRGAVGNIQYF.

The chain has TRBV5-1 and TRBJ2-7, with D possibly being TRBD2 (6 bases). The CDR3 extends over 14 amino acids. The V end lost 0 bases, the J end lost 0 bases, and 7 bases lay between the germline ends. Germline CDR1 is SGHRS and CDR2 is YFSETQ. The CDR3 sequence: CASSLAGVSYEQYF. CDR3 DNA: TGCGCCAGCAGCTTGGCGGGGGTCTCCTACGAGCAGTACTTC.

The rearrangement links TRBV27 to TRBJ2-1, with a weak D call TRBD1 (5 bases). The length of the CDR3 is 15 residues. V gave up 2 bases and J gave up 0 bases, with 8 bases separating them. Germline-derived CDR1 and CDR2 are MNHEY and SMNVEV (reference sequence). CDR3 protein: CASSLGASSYNEQFF. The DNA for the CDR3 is TGTGCCAGCAGTTTAGGGGCCAGCTCCTACAATGAGCAGTTCTTC.

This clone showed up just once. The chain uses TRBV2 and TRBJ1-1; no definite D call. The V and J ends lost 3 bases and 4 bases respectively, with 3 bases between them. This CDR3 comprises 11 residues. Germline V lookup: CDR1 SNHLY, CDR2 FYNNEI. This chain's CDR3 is CASSESTEAFF. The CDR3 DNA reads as TGTGCCAGCAGTGAGAGCACTGAAGCTTTCTTT.